Below, 7 T cell receptor beta chains from the same sample are listed, as sequenced in a study of a mutant IDH1 vaccine in newly diagnosed glioma. Their antigen targets remain unknown. Sequencing was performed with immunoSEQ multiplex PCR; in TCRdb, only in-frame clones are kept and a portion is missing. The sample yields tens of thousands of clones, 84% seen once. Documented time point: week 23, last vaccination. With topical imiquimod, each dose of the vaccine consisted of 300 ug of mutant IDH1 20-mer peptide. This specimen consisted of PBMCs, obtained from a glioma patient whose treatment included an IDH1 peptide vaccine. The receptors derive from a man between 18 and 29 years old with glioma.

The CDR3 region is CASSQTVNYGYTF. CDR3 nucleotide sequence: TGCGCCAGCAGCCAAACAGTAAACTATGGCTACACCTTC. V usage is TRBV5-1 and J usage is TRBJ1-2; D is unclear. Germline loops: CDR1 SGHRS, CDR2 YFSETQ. The V and J ends lost 4 bases and 2 bases respectively, with 9 bases between them. The CDR3 runs to 13 residues.

The chain uses TRBV27 and TRBJ2-7; tentatively, D is TRBD2 (5 bases). V lost 7 bases, J lost 0 bases, and 16 bases lay in between. This CDR3 is 15 amino acids long. In germline, CDR1 is MNHEY, CDR2 SMNVEV (reference sequence). CDR3 residues: CASIPAGPSSYEQYF. The CDR3 DNA follows: TGTGCCAGCATTCCGGCGGGCCCGAGCTCCTACGAGCAGTACTTC.

The V gene is TRBV25-1, the J gene TRBJ2-2; TRBD1 is a possible D gene (6 bases). Germline V gene sequence: CDR1 MGHDK, CDR2 SYGVNS. Trimming removed 6 bases from V and 4 bases from J, with 12 bases in between. CDR3 length: 14 amino acids. CDR3 amino acids: CASRKQGITGELFF. DNA of the CDR3: TGTGCCAGCAGGAAACAGGGAATCACCGGGGAGCTGTTTTTT.

This clone was seen only once. CDR3 region: CSVGRGTDEQYF. The CDR3 coding sequence is TGCAGCGTTGGTCGGGGAACGGACGAGCAGTACTTC. The V and J genes are TRBV29-1 and TRBJ2-7; TRBD2 is a possible D gene (5 bases). V was trimmed by 4 bases and J by 5 bases, leaving 12 bases between them. The length of the CDR3 is 12 residues. The germline V gene encodes CDR1 SQVTM and CDR2 ANQGSEA.

Note on this clone: Other DNA sequences in this specimen translate into the identical CDR3. V and J are TRBV6-5 and TRBJ1-1; no clear D gene. This CDR3 is 11 amino acids long. Germline-derived CDR1 and CDR2 are MNHEY and SVGAGI. Between the trimmed V and J ends, which lost 6 bases and 5 bases, there was a span of 7 bases. This chain's CDR3 is CASSRGTEAFF. For the CDR3, the DNA is TGTGCCAGCAGCCGAGGGACTGAAGCTTTCTTT.

J is TRBJ2-7 and V is TRBV5-1; D might be TRBD1 (6 bases). This CDR3 has 13 amino acids. Per germline, CDR1 SGHRS and CDR2 YFSETQ. The V and J ends lost 2 bases and 2 bases respectively, with 8 bases between them. In DNA, the CDR3 is TGCGCCAGCAGCTTACAGGGAGCCTACGAGCAGTACTTC. Translating gives CASSLQGAYEQYF. The variable domain in full, completed from reference TRBV5-1 and TRBJ2-7, reads KAGVTQTPRYLIKTRGQQVTLSCSPISGHRSVSWYQQTPGQGLQFLFEYFSETQRNKGNFPGRFSGRQFSNSRSEMNVSTLELGDSALYLCASSLQGAYEQYFGPGTRLTVT.

V is TRBV6-1 and J is TRBJ1-1; D gene ambiguous. CDR3 length: 15 residues. The germline V gene encodes CDR1 MNHNS and CDR2 SASEGT. Between the trimmed V and J ends, which lost 5 bases and 0 bases, there was a span of 13 bases. The CDR3: CASSPWRLVNTEAFF. In nucleotides, the CDR3 is TGTGCCAGCAGTCCCTGGAGGTTGGTGAACACTGAAGCTTTCTTT.